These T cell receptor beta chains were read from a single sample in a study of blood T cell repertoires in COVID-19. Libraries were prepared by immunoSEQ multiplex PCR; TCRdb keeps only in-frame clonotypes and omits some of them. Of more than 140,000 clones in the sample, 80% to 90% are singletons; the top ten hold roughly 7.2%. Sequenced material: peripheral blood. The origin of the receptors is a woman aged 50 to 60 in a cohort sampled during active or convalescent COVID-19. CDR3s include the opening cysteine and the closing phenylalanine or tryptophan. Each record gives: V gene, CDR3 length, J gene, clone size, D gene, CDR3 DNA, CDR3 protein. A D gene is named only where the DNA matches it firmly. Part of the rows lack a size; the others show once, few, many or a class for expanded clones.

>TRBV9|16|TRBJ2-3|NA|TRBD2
TGTGCCAGCAGCCCTAGTGCGGGGGGGACTACAGATACGCAGTATTTT
CASSPSAGGTTDTQYF
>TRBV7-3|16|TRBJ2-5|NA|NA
TGTGCCAGCAGCTTTGGTGCTCGGGGAACCCAAGAGACCCAGTACTTC
CASSFGARGTQETQYF
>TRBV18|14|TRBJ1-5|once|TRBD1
TGTGCCAGCTCTTCGACAGGGTCCCTTCGGCCCCAGCATTTT
CASSSTGSLRPQHF
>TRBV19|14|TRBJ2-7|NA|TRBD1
TGTGCCAGTAGTTTTGGGACAGGGTCCTACGAGCAGTACTTC
CASSFGTGSYEQYF
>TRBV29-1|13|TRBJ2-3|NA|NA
TGCAGCGTTGAAGGGACAGCACTAAATACGCAGTATTTT
CSVEGTALNTQYF
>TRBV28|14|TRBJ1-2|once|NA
TGTGCCAGCAGCTTCGGACAGCTTAACTATGGCTACACCTTC
CASSFGQLNYGYTF
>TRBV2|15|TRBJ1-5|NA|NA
TGTGCCAGCAGTGAAGAGGTCGGGTTTAATCAGCCCCAGCATTTT
CASSEEVGFNQPQHF
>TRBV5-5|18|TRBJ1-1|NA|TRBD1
TGTGCCAGCAGCTTGGTGAGCAGGGGGCAACCCCTAGCCACTGAAGCTTTCTTT
CASSLVSRGQPLATEAFF
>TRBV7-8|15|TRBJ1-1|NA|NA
TGTGCCAGCAGCCAATTGACAGCTGTGGTCACTGAAGCTTTCTTT
CASSQLTAVVTEAFF
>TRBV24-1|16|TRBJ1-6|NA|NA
TGTGCCACCAGTGCCGGGACACCAGGCCTTGAATCACCCCTCCACTTT
CATSAGTPGLESPLHF
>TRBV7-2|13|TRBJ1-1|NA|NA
TGTGCCAGCAGTGGACGGGAGAACACTGAAGCTTTCTTT
CASSGRENTEAFF
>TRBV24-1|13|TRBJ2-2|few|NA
TGTGCCAGCCGGGACACGAACACCGGGGAGCTGTTTTTT
CASRDTNTGELFF
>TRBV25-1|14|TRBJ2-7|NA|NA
TGTGCCAGCATCCGCGATTCCATCTCCTACGAGCAGTACTTC
CASIRDSISYEQYF
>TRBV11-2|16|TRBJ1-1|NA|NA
TGTGCCTACCGACGCGGGGGGCGCGGCGAGAACACTGAAGCTTTCTTT
CAYRRGGRGENTEAFF
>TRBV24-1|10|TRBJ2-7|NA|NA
TGTGCCACCTCTAAATACGAGCAGTACTTC
CATSKYEQYF
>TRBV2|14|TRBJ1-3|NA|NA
TGTGCCAGCAGAGACAGTTACTCTGGAAACACCATATATTTT
CASRDSYSGNTIYF
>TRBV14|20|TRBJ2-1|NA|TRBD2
TGTGCCAGCAGCCATGTGGGACTAGCGGGGGGCTTCAGCTCCTACAATGAGCAGTTCTTC
CASSHVGLAGGFSSYNEQFF
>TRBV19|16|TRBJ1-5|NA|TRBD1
TGTGCCAGTAGAACAGAAGGGACAGCTAGCAATCAGCCCCAGCATTTT
CASRTEGTASNQPQHF
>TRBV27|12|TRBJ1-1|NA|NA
TGTGCCAGCAGTTTTGCCGGGGCTGAAGCTTTCTTT
CASSFAGAEAFF
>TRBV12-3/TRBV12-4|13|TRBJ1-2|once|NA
TGTGCCAGCACCTCACAGGGTAACTATGGCTACACCTTC
CASTSQGNYGYTF
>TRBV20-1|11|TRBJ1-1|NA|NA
TGCAGTGCCGACAGGAACACTGAAGCTTTCTTT
CSADRNTEAFF
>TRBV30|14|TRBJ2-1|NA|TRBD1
TGTGCCTGGAGGGCGTGGGACAGGGTAAATGAGCAGTTCTTC
CAWRAWDRVNEQFF
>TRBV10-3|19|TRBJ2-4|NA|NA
TGTGCCATCAGTGAGTCGCGACCTGACGGAGCCTTAGCCAAAAACATTCAGTACTTC
CAISESRPDGALAKNIQYF
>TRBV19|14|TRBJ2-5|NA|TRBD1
TGTGCCAGTAACCCGGACAGGGGACAAGAGACCCAGTACTTC
CASNPDRGQETQYF
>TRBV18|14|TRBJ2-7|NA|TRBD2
TGTGCCAGCTCAGCTAGCGGGAGCTCCTACGAGCAGTACTTC
CASSASGSSYEQYF
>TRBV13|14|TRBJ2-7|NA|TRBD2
TGTGCCAGCAGCTTGACTAGCGGGCCCTACGAGCAGTACTTC
CASSLTSGPYEQYF